These 29 T cell receptor beta chains share one sample of origin, sequenced in a study of blood T cell repertoires in COVID-19. Data came from immunoSEQ multiplex PCR; TCRdb stores just in-frame clones and leaves some out. The sample holds 90,000 to 150,000 clones; around three quarters are singletons and the top ten take around 4.1%. Sequencing was performed on peripheral blood. All receptors derive from a woman of 80 years or more with acute or convalescent COVID-19.

The chain is built from TRBV4-1 and TRBJ2-1; 8 bases line up with TRBD2. This CDR3 is 17 amino acids long. Germline V gene lookup returns CDR1 MGHRA and CDR2 YSYEKL. J lost 4 bases, V lost 1 base, and 9 bases had no gene match. The CDR3 protein is CASSQGREAGVYNEQFF. The DNA for the CDR3 is TGCGCCAGCAGCCAAGGGCGCGAAGCGGGGGTTTACAATGAGCAGTTCTTC.

The chain employs TRBV5-1 and TRBJ2-1, with TRBD1 as a possible D gene (6 bases). This CDR3 has 16 amino acids. V was cut by 4 bases and J by 2 bases, with 16 bases left in between. The V gene's germline CDR1 is SGHRS and CDR2 YFSETQ. As DNA, the CDR3 is TGCGCCAGCAGCGGCGAACAGGGAAGTCCCTACAATGAGCAGTTCTTC. It yields the protein CASSGEQGSPYNEQFF.

The chain couples TRBV7-2 to TRBJ2-7; D is uncertain. The CDR3 is 14 residues long. Trimming removed 2 bases from V and 3 bases from J, with 11 bases in between. CDR1 is SGHTA and CDR2 is FQGNSA in the germline V gene. The CDR3 nucleotides read TGTGCCAGCAGCTTACTTGACTCGGGCTACGAGCAGTACTTC. It codes for CASSLLDSGYEQYF.

This sequence joins TRBV28 and TRBJ2-2; TRBD2 matches at 7 bases. There are 12 residues in the CDR3. After removal of 7 bases from V and 5 bases from J, the junction contained 1 base not matched to a gene. In germline, CDR1 is MDHEN, CDR2 SYDVKM. The CDR3 nucleotides are TGTGCCAGCACGCGGGAGACCGGGGAGCTGTTTTTT. It codes for CASTRETGELFF.

In this sample, this clone turned up a few times. The V call is TRBV11-1, the J call TRBJ2-5, with D perhaps TRBD1 (8 bases). Trimming took off 5 bases at V and 5 bases at J, with 15 bases between the two ends. Germline loops: CDR1 SGHAT, CDR2 FQDESV (reference sequence). CDR3 length: 14 amino acids. The CDR3 region is CASSPDRGGETQYF. The CDR3 region has the DNA TGTGCCAGCAGCCCCGACAGGGGAGGGGAGACCCAGTACTTC.

The chain couples TRBV6-1 to TRBJ2-1; the D gene is possibly TRBD1 (5 bases). Trimming removed 2 bases at V and 0 bases at J, with 8 bases between. CDR3 length equals 15 residues. Germline-derived CDR1 and CDR2 are MNHNS and SASEGT. CDR3 residues: CASSESRGSYNEQFF. The CDR3 DNA is TGTGCCAGCAGTGAATCTAGGGGCTCCTACAATGAGCAGTTCTTC.

V and J are TRBV5-4 and TRBJ1-1; 7 positions match TRBD1. The ends lost 8 bases at V and 2 bases at J; junction bases unmatched: 15. Germline-derived CDR1 and CDR2 are SGHNT and YYREEE (reference sequence). This CDR3 is 16 amino acids long. CDR3 coding DNA: TGTGCCAGTACCCCCCAGGGGGACGGGTATAACACTGAAGCTTTCTTT. It translates to CASTPQGDGYNTEAFF.

The rearrangement links TRBV2 to TRBJ1-6, with 9 bases that match TRBD1. Germline values: CDR1 SNHLY, CDR2 FYNNEI. CDR3 length equals 15 residues. The ends lost 6 bases at V and 4 bases at J; junction bases unmatched: 4. CDR3 loop: CASRGQGQYNSPLHF. The CDR3, as DNA: TGTGCCAGCAGAGGACAGGGGCAGTATAATTCACCCCTCCACTTT.

V and J are TRBV6-2 or TRBV6-3 and TRBJ2-5, with 7 bases that match TRBD2. This CDR3 comprises 15 residues. CDR1 is MNHEY, CDR2 SVGEGT, per germline. J was trimmed by 2 bases and V by 2 bases; bases with no gene match: 5. Here the CDR3 DNA reads TGTGCCAGCAGTTACGGGGGAGGGAGACAAGAGACCCAGTACTTC. Amino acid sequence: CASSYGGGRQETQYF.

The V call is TRBV19, the J call TRBJ1-5, with 7 bases that match TRBD1. The CDR3 spans 18 residues. The V gene end was trimmed by 3 bases and the J gene end by 1 base; junction bases not matched to a gene: 12. Germline lookup yields CDR1 LNHDA and CDR2 SQIVND (reference sequence). The DNA of the CDR3 is TGTGCCAGTAGTATTCCGCCGGGACAGAGACTCAGCAATCAGCCCCAGCATTTT. It encodes CASSIPPGQRLSNQPQHF.

The chain recombines TRBV2 with TRBJ2-2, with D unresolved. Germline assignment: CDR1 SNHLY and CDR2 FYNNEI. The CDR3 runs to 12 residues. V shed 6 bases and J shed 6 bases, with 8 bases lying between them. CDR3 in DNA: TGTGCCAGCAGCGGTACGGCCGGGGAGCTGTTTTTT. Its translation is CASSGTAGELFF.

This rearrangement joins TRBV2 to TRBJ1-1; 7 nucleotides agree with TRBD1. The germline V gene encodes CDR1 SNHLY and CDR2 FYNNEI. V was clipped by 7 bases and J by 5 bases; unmatched bases: 7. The CDR3 has 13 amino acids. In DNA form, the CDR3 reads TGTGCCAGCATTCCGGACAGGAGGACTGAAGCTTTCTTT. Its translation: CASIPDRRTEAFF.

The J gene is TRBJ1-1, the V gene TRBV5-4, with a weak D call TRBD1 (5 bases). Deletions cut 2 bases from V and 6 bases from J, with 11 bases between. CDR1 SGHNT and CDR2 YYREEE come from the germline V gene (reference sequence). The CDR3 loop spans 13 amino acids. The CDR3 bases are TGTGCCAGCAGCTTTCAGGGTAAGGCTGAAGCTTTCTTT. Encoded protein: CASSFQGKAEAFF. The complete variable domain, with remaining parts taken from reference TRBV5-4 and TRBJ1-1, reads ETGVTQSPTHLIKTRGQQVTLRCSSQSGHNTVSWYQQALGQGPQFIFQYYREEENGRGNFPPRFSGLQFPNYSSELNVNALELDDSALYLCASSFQGKAEAFFGQGTRLTVV.

This chain joins TRBV10-3 and TRBJ1-2; 9 bases agree with TRBD1. Germline CDR1 reads ENHRY; CDR2 reads SYGVKD. There are 15 residues in the CDR3. V was pared by 3 bases and J by 5 bases, with 7 bases of the junction left unmatched. CDR3 nucleotides: TGTGCCATCAGTGACCCCGGGACAGGGAGGTATGGCTACACCTTC. Translating it yields CAISDPGTGRYGYTF.

A note on this clone: The sample carries other DNA sequences with the same CDR3. The chain couples TRBV18 to TRBJ1-4; TRBD1 aligns across 7 bases. Germline lookup yields CDR1 KGHSH and CDR2 LQKENI. This CDR3 contains 14 residues. Losses at the gene ends were 1 base for V and 6 bases for J; bases not matched to a gene: 2. The CDR3 DNA reads as TGTGCCAGCTCACCACGCAGGGGGGATGAAAAACTGTTTTTT. Protein product: CASSPRRGDEKLFF. Drawing the rest from reference TRBV18 and TRBJ1-4, the complete variable domain is NAGVMQNPRHLVRRRGQEARLRCSPMKGHSHVYWYRQLPEEGLKFMVYLQKENIIDESGMPKERFSAEFPKEGPSILRIQQVVRGDSAAYFCASSPRRGDEKLFFGSGTQLSVL.

The genes are TRBV13 and TRBJ2-7, with 7 positions matching TRBD2. Germline values: CDR1 PRHDT, CDR2 FYEKMQ (reference sequence). V was pared by 5 bases and J by 6 bases, with 4 bases of the junction left unmatched. This CDR3 region has 12 residues. DNA of the CDR3: TGTGCCAGCAGCGGCCCGGGGGGCGAGCAGTACTTC. Amino acid sequence: CASSGPGGEQYF.

Details on this clone: Other nucleotide sequences in the sample specify the same CDR3. V usage is TRBV28 and J usage is TRBJ1-5; tentative D call: TRBD1 (6 bases). This CDR3 spans 12 amino acids. Germline CDR1 is MDHEN and CDR2 is SYDVKM. Trimming pared 6 bases from V and 7 bases from J, leaving 10 bases between. The chain's CDR3 is CASSLRGQPQHF. The CDR3 DNA sequence: TGTGCCAGCAGCCTCAGGGGACAGCCCCAGCATTTT.

The rearrangement links TRBV6-5 to TRBJ2-1; 14 bases are a match to TRBD2. The V and J ends lost 4 bases and 8 bases, in that order; junction bases with no gene match: 4. Germline V gene data show CDR1 as MNHEY and CDR2 as SVGAGI. This CDR3 spans 15 amino acids. The chain's CDR3 is CASSSTSGRGDEQFF. CDR3 coding DNA: TGTGCCAGCAGTTCGACTAGCGGGAGGGGTGATGAGCAGTTCTTC.

About this clone: The same CDR3 arises from other DNA sequences in this sample as well. The rearrangement joins TRBV30 to TRBJ1-1, with D tentatively TRBD1 (6 bases). The V end lost 3 bases, the J end lost 0 bases, and 8 bases lay between the germline ends. The CDR3 is 13 amino acids. CDR1 and CDR2 (germline): GTSNPN, SVGIG (reference sequence). The CDR3 DNA sequence: TGTGCCTGGAGAACAGGGCTGAACACTGAAGCTTTCTTT. This gives the protein CAWRTGLNTEAFF.

V and J are TRBV28 and TRBJ1-5; no clear D gene. Between the trimmed V and J ends, which lost 4 bases and 3 bases, there was a span of 7 bases. This CDR3 comprises 13 residues. The germline V gene encodes CDR1 MDHEN and CDR2 SYDVKM. In nucleotides, the CDR3 is TGTGCCAGCAGTTGGCAGATCAATCAGCCCCAGCATTTT. Protein product: CASSWQINQPQHF.

The gene calls are TRBV11-2 and TRBJ2-7; the D is unclear. Between the trimmed V and J ends, which lost 1 base and 6 bases, there was a span of 7 bases. This CDR3 has 12 residues. CDR1 SGHAT and CDR2 FQNNGV come from the germline V gene. This CDR3 reads CASSLVAGEQYF. The DNA for the CDR3 is TGTGCCAGCAGCTTAGTTGCCGGCGAGCAGTACTTC.

The V gene is TRBV27, the J gene TRBJ1-2, with 7 nucleotides matching TRBD1. CDR1 MNHEY and CDR2 SMNVEV come from the germline V gene (reference sequence). The V segment lost 6 bases and the J segment 12 bases; nucleotides outside the gene matches: 13. The CDR3 runs 13 residues. The CDR3 region is CASSPRGGRGDTF. The DNA for the CDR3 is TGTGCCAGCAGCCCCCGTGGCGGCAGGGGGGACACCTTC.

This chain uses TRBV18 with TRBJ2-3; TRBD2 agrees at 14 bases. Germline CDR1 reads KGHSH; CDR2 reads LQKENI. The CDR3 extends over 16 amino acids. The J segment lost 5 bases and the V segment lost 4 bases, leaving 5 bases of the junction unmatched. This CDR3 is CASSQPGLAGVDTQYF. The CDR3 DNA follows: TGTGCCAGCTCACAACCGGGACTAGCGGGAGTAGATACGCAGTATTTT.

This clone was observed a single time. This chain links TRBV30 with TRBJ2-2; D may be TRBD2 (5 bases). Trimming pared 4 bases from V and 7 bases from J, leaving 16 bases between. The germline V gene has CDR1 GTSNPN and CDR2 SVGIG (reference sequence). The CDR3 consists of 14 residues. CDR3 bases: TGTGCCTGGACCCGCTTACGGAGCGGCGGGGAGCTGTTTTTT. Its protein product is CAWTRLRSGGELFF.

The chain employs TRBV19 and TRBJ1-6; 7 nucleotides match TRBD1. This CDR3 comprises 14 residues. The V and J ends lost 4 bases and 5 bases, in that order; junction bases with no gene match: 2. Germline V gives CDR1 LNHDA, CDR2 SQIVND (reference sequence). CDR3: CASSRDSNNSPLHF. The CDR3 DNA reads as TGTGCCAGTAGTAGGGACAGCAATAATTCACCCCTCCACTTT. Supplemented by reference TRBV19 and TRBJ1-6, the full variable domain reads DGGITQSPKYLFRKEGQNVTLSCEQNLNHDAMYWYRQDPGQGLRLIYYSQIVNDFQKGDIAEGYSVSREKKESFPLTVTSAQKNPTAFYLCASSRDSNNSPLHFGNGTRLTVT.

In this sample, this clone turned up many times. For the CDR3, the DNA is TGTGCCAGCAGCCCTCTAGCGGGAGGGGGGACCGGGGAGCTGTTTTTT. Its translation is CASSPLAGGGTGELFF. V and J are TRBV5-4 and TRBJ2-2; 12 nucleotides line up with TRBD2. CDR1 is SGHNT, CDR2 YYREEE, per germline (reference sequence). V shed 4 bases and J 5 bases; nucleotides not matched to a gene: 6. The CDR3 has 16 residues.

The gene calls are TRBV9 and TRBJ1-1; 7 positions agree with TRBD1. Trimming took 3 bases from V and 5 from J; bases not matched to a gene: 7. Germline V gene data show CDR1 as SGDLS and CDR2 as YYNGEE. The CDR3 consists of 14 residues. The CDR3 loop is CASSALPGGTEAFF. CDR3 nucleotides: TGTGCCAGCAGCGCCCTCCCAGGGGGGACTGAAGCTTTCTTT.

The rearrangement joins TRBV9 to TRBJ1-2, with 10 bases lining up with TRBD1. V gave up 2 bases and J gave up 1 base; unmatched junction bases: 2. This CDR3 spans 15 amino acids. Germline V lookup: CDR1 SGDLS, CDR2 YYNGEE. The CDR3 loop is CASSVRDRGNYGYTF. CDR3 nucleotides: TGTGCCAGCAGCGTCCGGGACAGGGGTAACTATGGCTACACCTTC.

The CDR3 region is CASGKGGNEQFF. The CDR3 nucleotides are TGTGCCAGTGGCAAAGGGGGTAATGAGCAGTTCTTC. J is TRBJ2-1 and V is TRBV19; D is possibly TRBD1 (6 bases). The CDR3 covers 12 residues. V was cut by 8 bases and J by 7 bases, with 12 bases left in between. The germline V gene has CDR1 LNHDA and CDR2 SQIVND (reference sequence).